The 7 T cell receptor beta chains below all came from one sample that was sequenced in a study of PD-1 blockade in classical Hodgkin lymphoma. Time point given: cycle 4 day 1 (C4D1), after 6 weeks of nivolumab. Every patient experienced relapse after autologous stem cell transplantation, and brentuximab vedotin exposure varied. TCRdb's copy holds only in-frame clones and misses some; the assay was immunoSEQ multiplex PCR. The profile covers 43,000 or so clones, with roughly 78% appearing a single time and 37% taken by the ten largest. Sequencing used peripheral blood mononuclear cells (PBMCs), obtained before the fourth cycle of nivolumab. These receptors came from a human donor with classical Hodgkin lymphoma.

This chain links TRBV6-1 with TRBJ1-1, with D tentatively TRBD1 (5 bases). Trimming left V 3 bases short and J 5 bases short, with 13 bases between. There are 14 residues in the CDR3. Germline-derived CDR1 and CDR2 are MNHNS and SASEGT. The CDR3 DNA reads as TGTGCCAGCAGTGACGGGCAGGGTTTTACTGAAGCTTTCTTT. It yields the protein CASSDGQGFTEAFF.

The chain recombines TRBV28 with TRBJ2-6; TRBD1 agrees at 7 bases. This CDR3 region has 16 residues. Trimming took 6 bases from V and 1 from J; bases not matched to a gene: 6. Germline CDR1 and CDR2: MDHEN and SYDVKM. CDR3: CASSPQGRSGANVLTF. As DNA, the CDR3 is TGTGCCAGCAGCCCACAGGGGCGATCTGGGGCCAACGTCCTGACTTTC.

There are a few counts of this clone. This chain links TRBV18 with TRBJ1-5; 9 nucleotides agree with TRBD1. This CDR3 contains 16 residues. Germline-derived CDR1 and CDR2 are KGHSH and LQKENI. The V segment lost 0 bases and the J segment 4 bases; nucleotides outside the gene matches: 4. Written as DNA, the CDR3 is TGTGCCAGCTCACCACCCGGGACAGGGACTAATCAGCCCCAGCATTTT. This gives the protein CASSPPGTGTNQPQHF.

This chain links TRBV7-2 with TRBJ1-5; the D gene is possibly TRBD1 (6 bases). The length of the CDR3 is 15 residues. The V and J ends lost 3 bases and 3 bases respectively, with 12 bases between them. Germline V gene lookup returns CDR1 SGHTA and CDR2 FQGNSA. The CDR3 protein is CASSFDGQYNQPQHF. CDR3 nucleotides: TGTGCCAGCAGCTTCGACGGACAGTACAATCAGCCCCAGCATTTT.

This rearrangement joins TRBV5-1 to TRBJ2-2; 9 bases are a match to TRBD2. The CDR3 is 17 residues long. V shed 4 bases and J 5 bases; nucleotides not matched to a gene: 12. The V gene's germline CDR1 is SGHRS and CDR2 YFSETQ. For the CDR3, the DNA is TGCGCCAGCAGCCCCGACTCGCGGGGGGGCGGGACCGGGGAGCTGTTTTTT. Translation: CASSPDSRGGGTGELFF.

The chain recombines TRBV7-2 with TRBJ1-1; D gene ambiguous. Per germline, CDR1 SGHTA and CDR2 FQGNSA. V lost 4 bases to trimming and J lost 0 bases, with 6 bases between them. The length of the CDR3 is 13 residues. The CDR3 here is CASSSNMNTEAFF. DNA of the CDR3: TGTGCCAGCAGCTCTAACATGAACACTGAAGCTTTCTTT.

The genes are TRBV4-3 and TRBJ2-1, with 7 bases lining up with TRBD2. This CDR3 is 12 amino acids long. CDR1 and CDR2 from the germline V gene are LGHNA and YSLEER. Losses at the gene ends were 2 bases for V and 13 bases for J; bases not matched to a gene: 5. The CDR3 coding sequence is TGCGCCAGCAGCCAATACGGGGGGACTCAGTTCTTC. Amino acid sequence: CASSQYGGTQFF.